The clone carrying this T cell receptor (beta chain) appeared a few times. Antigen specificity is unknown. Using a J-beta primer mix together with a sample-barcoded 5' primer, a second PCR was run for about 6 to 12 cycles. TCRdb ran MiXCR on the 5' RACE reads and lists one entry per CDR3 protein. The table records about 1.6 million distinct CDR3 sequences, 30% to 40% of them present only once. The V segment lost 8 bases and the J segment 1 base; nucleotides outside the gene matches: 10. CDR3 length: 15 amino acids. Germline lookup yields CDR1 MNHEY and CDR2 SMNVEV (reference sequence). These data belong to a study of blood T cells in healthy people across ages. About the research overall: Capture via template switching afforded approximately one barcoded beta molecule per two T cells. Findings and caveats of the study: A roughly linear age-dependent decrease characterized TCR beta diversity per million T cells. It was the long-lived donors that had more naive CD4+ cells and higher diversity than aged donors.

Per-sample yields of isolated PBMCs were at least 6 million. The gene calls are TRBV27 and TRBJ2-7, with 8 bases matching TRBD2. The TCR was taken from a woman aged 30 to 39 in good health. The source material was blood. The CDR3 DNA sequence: TGTGCCAGCGGGGTCGGAACTAGCGGATCCTACGAGCAGTACTTC. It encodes CASGVGTSGSYEQYF.